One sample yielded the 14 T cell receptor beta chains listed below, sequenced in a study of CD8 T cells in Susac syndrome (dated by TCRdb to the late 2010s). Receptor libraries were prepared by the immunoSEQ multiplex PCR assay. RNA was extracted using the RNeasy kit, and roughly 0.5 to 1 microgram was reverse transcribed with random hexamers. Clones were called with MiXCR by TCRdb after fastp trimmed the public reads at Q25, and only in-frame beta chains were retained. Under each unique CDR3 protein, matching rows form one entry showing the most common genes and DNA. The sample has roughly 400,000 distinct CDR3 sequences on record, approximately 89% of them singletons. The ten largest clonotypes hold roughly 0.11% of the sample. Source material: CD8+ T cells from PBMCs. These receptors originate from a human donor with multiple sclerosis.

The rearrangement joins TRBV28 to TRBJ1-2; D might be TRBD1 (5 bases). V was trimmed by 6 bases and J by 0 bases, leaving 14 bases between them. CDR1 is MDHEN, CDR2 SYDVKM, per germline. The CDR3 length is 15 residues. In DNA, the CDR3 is TGTGCCAGCAGGGGCGGGACGGAGGCTAACTATGGCTACACCTTC. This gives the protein CASRGGTEANYGYTF.

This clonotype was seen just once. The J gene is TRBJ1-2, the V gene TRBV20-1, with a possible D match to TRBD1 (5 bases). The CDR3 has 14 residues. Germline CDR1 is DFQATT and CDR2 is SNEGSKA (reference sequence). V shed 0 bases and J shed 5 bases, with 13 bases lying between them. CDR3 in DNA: TGCAGTGCTAGAGACCAGGACTGGGGGTATGGCTACACCTTC. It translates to CSARDQDWGYGYTF.

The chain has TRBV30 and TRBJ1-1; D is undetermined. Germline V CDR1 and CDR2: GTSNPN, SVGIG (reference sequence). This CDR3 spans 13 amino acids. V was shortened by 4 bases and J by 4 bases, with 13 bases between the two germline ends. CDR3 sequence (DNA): TGTGCCTGGACCGTACCCCGAAGCACTGAAGCTTTCTTT. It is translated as CAWTVPRSTEAFF.

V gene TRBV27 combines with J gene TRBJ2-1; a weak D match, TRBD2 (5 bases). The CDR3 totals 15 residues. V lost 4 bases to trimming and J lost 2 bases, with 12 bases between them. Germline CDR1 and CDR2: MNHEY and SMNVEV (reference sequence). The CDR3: CASSSDSPAYNEQFF. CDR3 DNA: TGTGCCAGCAGTTCGGACTCGCCTGCCTACAATGAGCAGTTCTTC.

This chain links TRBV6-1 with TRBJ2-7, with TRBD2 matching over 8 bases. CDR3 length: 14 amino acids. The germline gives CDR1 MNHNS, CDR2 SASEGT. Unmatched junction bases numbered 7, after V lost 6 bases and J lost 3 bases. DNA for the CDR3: TGTGCCAGCAGCTCCGCGGGGGGTCTCTACGAGCAGTACTTC. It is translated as CASSSAGGLYEQYF.

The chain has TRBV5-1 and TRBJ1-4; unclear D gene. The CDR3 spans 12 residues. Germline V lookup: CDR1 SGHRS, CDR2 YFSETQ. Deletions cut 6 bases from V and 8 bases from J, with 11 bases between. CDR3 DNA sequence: TGCGCCAGCACAGGCTACTGGGAAAAACTGTTTTTT. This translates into CASTGYWEKLFF.

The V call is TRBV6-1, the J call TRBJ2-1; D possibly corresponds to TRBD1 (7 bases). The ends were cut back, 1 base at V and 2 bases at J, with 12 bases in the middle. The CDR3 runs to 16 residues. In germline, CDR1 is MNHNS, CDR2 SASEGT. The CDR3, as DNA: TGTGCCAGCAGTGAAGAAGGGGGCGGGGCCTACAATGAGCAGTTCTTC. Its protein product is CASSEEGGGAYNEQFF.

The CDR3 DNA sequence: TGCGCCAGCAGTGAGGCGGGAGAAAAACTGTTTTTT. It translates to CASSEAGEKLFF. The V call is TRBV10-2, the J call TRBJ1-4; no firm D call. This CDR3 comprises 12 residues. V was cut by 2 bases and J by 8 bases, with 6 bases left in between. The V gene's germline CDR1 is WSHSY and CDR2 SAAADI.

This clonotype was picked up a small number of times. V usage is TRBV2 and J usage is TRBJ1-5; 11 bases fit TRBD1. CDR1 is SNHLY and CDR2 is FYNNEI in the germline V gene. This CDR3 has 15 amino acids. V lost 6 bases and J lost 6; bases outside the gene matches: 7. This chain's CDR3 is CASSPGQGASQPQHF. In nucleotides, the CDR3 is TGTGCCAGCAGCCCAGGACAGGGGGCTAGTCAGCCCCAGCATTTT.

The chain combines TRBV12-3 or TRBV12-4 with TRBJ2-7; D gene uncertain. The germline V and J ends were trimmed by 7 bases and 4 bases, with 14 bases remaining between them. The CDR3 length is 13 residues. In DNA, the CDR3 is TGTGCCAGCACCCCTTCCGATCTTTACGAGCAGTACTTC. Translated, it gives CASTPSDLYEQYF.

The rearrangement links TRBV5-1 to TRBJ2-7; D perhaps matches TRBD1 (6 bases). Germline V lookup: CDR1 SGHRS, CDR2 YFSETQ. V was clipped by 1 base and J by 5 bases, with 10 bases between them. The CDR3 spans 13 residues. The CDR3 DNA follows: TGCGCCAGCAGCTTGTGGACAGAAGACGAGCAGTACTTC. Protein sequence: CASSLWTEDEQYF. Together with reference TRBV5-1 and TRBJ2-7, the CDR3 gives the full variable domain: KAGVTQTPRYLIKTRGQQVTLSCSPISGHRSVSWYQQTPGQGLQFLFEYFSETQRNKGNFPGRFSGRQFSNSRSEMNVSTLELGDSALYLCASSLWTEDEQYFGPGTRLTVT.

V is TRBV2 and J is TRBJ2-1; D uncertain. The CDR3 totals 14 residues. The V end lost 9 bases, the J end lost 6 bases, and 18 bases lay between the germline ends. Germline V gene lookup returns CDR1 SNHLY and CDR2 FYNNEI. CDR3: CARVEGKFPNEQFF. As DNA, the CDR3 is TGTGCCAGAGTGGAAGGCAAATTTCCCAATGAGCAGTTCTTC.

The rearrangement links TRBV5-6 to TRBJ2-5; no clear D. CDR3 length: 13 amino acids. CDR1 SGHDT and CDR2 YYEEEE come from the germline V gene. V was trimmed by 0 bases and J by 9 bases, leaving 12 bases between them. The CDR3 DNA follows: TGTGCCAGCAGCTTGGGGACGGCGATGGCCCAGTACTTC. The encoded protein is CASSLGTAMAQYF.

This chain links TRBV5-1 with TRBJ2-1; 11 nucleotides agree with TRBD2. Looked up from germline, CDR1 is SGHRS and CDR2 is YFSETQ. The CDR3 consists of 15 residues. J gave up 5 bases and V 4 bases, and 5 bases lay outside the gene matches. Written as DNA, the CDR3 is TGCGCCAGCAGCCCTGGGACTAGCGGAAACAATGAGCAGTTCTTC. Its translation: CASSPGTSGNNEQFF.